The next 21 T cell receptor beta chains were all read from a single sample in a study of blood T cell repertoires in COVID-19. Profiled with immunoSEQ multiplex PCR; TCRdb holds only in-frame clones, not every one. This sample has hundreds of thousands of clones, with approximately 90% found just once. Sequenced sample: peripheral blood. The receptors were sampled from a woman aged 45-65 years with active or convalescent COVID-19.

The chain uses TRBV4-3 and TRBJ2-1, with 7 bases that match TRBD2. The V and J ends lost 1 base and 15 bases, in that order; junction bases with no gene match: 15. Germline V gives CDR1 LGHNA, CDR2 YSLEER. This CDR3 is 15 amino acids long. CDR3 sequence reads: CASSQVLSGESRVFF. The CDR3 coding sequence is TGCGCCAGCAGCCAAGTATTAAGCGGGGAATCGAGGGTGTTCTTC.

J is TRBJ1-1 and V is TRBV5-6, with 9 bases identical to TRBD1. Trimming cost V 2 bases and J 4 bases; bases outside gene matches: 3. The CDR3 spans 14 residues. The V gene's germline CDR1 is SGHDT and CDR2 YYEEEE. CDR3 coding DNA: TGTGCCAGCAGCTTAGACAGGGGGGGCACTGAAGCTTTCTTT. Translated, it gives CASSLDRGGTEAFF.

This clone was picked up a small number of times. This chain joins TRBV5-1 and TRBJ2-1; D not certain. V lost 0 bases, J lost 9 bases, and 13 bases lay in between. Germline V gene sequence: CDR1 SGHRS, CDR2 YFSETQ. The length of the CDR3 is 14 residues. The CDR3 reads CASSLVSGYSEQFF. CDR3 nucleotides: TGCGCCAGCAGCTTGGTGTCTGGTTATAGTGAGCAGTTCTTC.

The chain couples TRBV4-3 to TRBJ1-2; maybe TRBD1 (5 bases). Germline CDR1 is LGHNA and CDR2 is YSLEER. V was cut by 1 base and J by 2 bases, with 11 bases left in between. The CDR3 covers 15 residues. The CDR3 region has the DNA TGCGCCAGCAGCCAAGCCGCTGCAGGGAACTATGGCTACACCTTC. Encoded protein: CASSQAAAGNYGYTF.

The gene calls are TRBV10-3 and TRBJ2-3, with TRBD1 matching over 11 bases. Unmatched junction bases numbered 4, after V lost 3 bases and J lost 5 bases. Germline V gene lookup returns CDR1 ENHRY and CDR2 SYGVKD. This CDR3 has 15 residues. This CDR3 reads CAISDGQGAGDTQYF. CDR3 DNA sequence: TGTGCCATCAGTGACGGACAGGGGGCAGGAGATACGCAGTATTTT.

The gene calls are TRBV5-5 and TRBJ1-6, with TRBD1 identical over 11 bases. CDR1 and CDR2 from the germline V gene are SGHKS and YYEKEE (reference sequence). V shed 4 bases, J shed 10 bases, and the junction held 10 bases outside the gene matches. The length of the CDR3 is 16 residues. The CDR3 region is CASSLDFGQGASPLHF. The CDR3 DNA reads TGTGCCAGCAGCCTAGATTTCGGACAGGGGGCCTCACCCCTCCACTTT.

This chain links TRBV6-6 with TRBJ1-1; D is uncertain. V lost 4 bases and J lost 1, with 10 bases in between. Germline lookup yields CDR1 MNHNY and CDR2 SVGAGI (reference sequence). This CDR3 comprises 14 residues. The CDR3 is CASSSPGRNTEAFF. As DNA, the CDR3 is TGTGCCAGCAGTTCGCCAGGCCGGAACACTGAAGCTTTCTTT.

CDR3: CASSTTPGLAETQYF. The CDR3 coding sequence is TGTGCCAGCAGTACAACCCCGGGACTAGCGGAGACCCAGTACTTC. The chain carries TRBV27 and TRBJ2-5; 10 bases align to TRBD2. J gave up 5 bases and V 5 bases, and 8 bases lay outside the gene matches. The CDR3 runs to 15 residues. Per the germline V gene, CDR1 is MNHEY and CDR2 is SMNVEV (reference sequence).

The rearrangement joins TRBV3-1 (or the pseudogene TRBV3-2) to TRBJ2-7; the match to TRBD2 covers 12 bases. Per the germline V gene, CDR1 is LGHDT and CDR2 is YNNKEL (reference sequence). CDR3 length: 15 residues. V gave up 5 bases and J gave up 3 bases; unmatched junction bases: 5. The CDR3 sequence is CASSFTSGGNYEQYF. The CDR3 DNA sequence: TGTGCCAGCAGCTTCACTAGCGGGGGGAACTACGAGCAGTACTTC.

The V call is TRBV5-1, the J call TRBJ1-2; TRBD1 might be the D (5 bases). Between the trimmed V and J ends, which lost 4 bases and 4 bases, there was a span of 14 bases. This CDR3 is built from 14 residues. CDR1 is SGHRS and CDR2 is YFSETQ in the germline V gene. The CDR3 is CASSDRDWGYGYTF. CDR3 coding DNA: TGCGCCAGCAGCGATAGGGACTGGGGCTATGGCTACACCTTC. The whole variable domain, remainder taken from reference TRBV5-1 and TRBJ1-2, is KAGVTQTPRYLIKTRGQQVTLSCSPISGHRSVSWYQQTPGQGLQFLFEYFSETQRNKGNFPGRFSGRQFSNSRSEMNVSTLELGDSALYLCASSDRDWGYGYTFGSGTRLTVV.

V usage is TRBV4-2 and J usage is TRBJ2-3, with 7 bases that match TRBD2. This CDR3 comprises 17 residues. Germline V CDR1 and CDR2: LGHNA, YNFKEQ. The V gene end was trimmed by 0 bases and the J gene end by 2 bases; junction bases not matched to a gene: 8. The CDR3 nucleotides are TGTGCCAGCAGCCAAGATGTGTCGGGGGGAGTCACAGATACGCAGTATTTT. It specifies CASSQDVSGGVTDTQYF.

The rearrangement links TRBV5-1 to TRBJ1-4; TRBD1 aligns across 8 bases. CDR1 is SGHRS and CDR2 is YFSETQ in the germline V gene. The CDR3 loop spans 14 amino acids. The V segment lost 3 bases and the J segment 5 bases; nucleotides outside the gene matches: 3. DNA for the CDR3: TGCGCCAGCAGCTCCGGGACAGGCAATGAAAAACTGTTTTTT. This codes for CASSSGTGNEKLFF.

This clone was observed a few times. The genes are TRBV2 and TRBJ2-2; D gene uncertain. CDR1 and CDR2 (germline): SNHLY, FYNNEI. This CDR3 comprises 13 residues. V gave up 3 bases and J gave up 3 bases, with 5 bases separating them. CDR3 residues: CASSDRYTGELFF. The DNA for the CDR3 is TGTGCCAGCAGTGACAGATACACCGGGGAGCTGTTTTTT.

The chain carries TRBV7-3 and TRBJ2-1; 7 bases are shared with TRBD2. The CDR3 has 16 amino acids. V dropped 1 base and J dropped 2; count of bases not matched to a gene: 5. CDR1 is SGHTA and CDR2 is FQGTGA in the germline V gene. The CDR3: CASSLNPGGAYNEQFF. CDR3 sequence (DNA): TGTGCCAGCAGCTTAAACCCGGGAGGAGCCTACAATGAGCAGTTCTTC.

The chain has TRBV18 and TRBJ1-3; 7 bases match TRBD1. The germline CDR1 and CDR2 sequences are KGHSH and LQKENI. The CDR3 length is 15 residues. J gave up 3 bases and V 1 base, and 3 bases lay outside the gene matches. The CDR3 nucleotides are TGTGCCAGCTCACCACAACAGGGGTATGGAAACACCATATATTTT. Translating it yields CASSPQQGYGNTIYF.

The chain's CDR3 is CASSPRGDSHPGNTEAFF. CDR3 sequence (DNA): TGTGCCAGCAGCCCCCGCGGTGACAGTCACCCGGGGAACACTGAAGCTTTCTTT. The rearrangement links TRBV9 to TRBJ1-1; the D gene is possibly TRBD1 (5 bases). This CDR3 is 18 amino acids long. The V gene lost 4 bases and the J gene lost 1 base, with 23 bases spanning the gap. Germline V gene lookup returns CDR1 SGDLS and CDR2 YYNGEE.

This rearrangement joins TRBV28 to TRBJ2-3, with TRBD2 identical over 9 bases. Unmatched junction bases numbered 13, after V lost 5 bases and J lost 7 bases. Looked up from germline, CDR1 is MDHEN and CDR2 is SYDVKM. This CDR3 contains 16 residues. The CDR3 nucleotides are TGTGCCAGCAGTATACCGCTAGCGGGAAGGTCAAATACGCAGTATTTT. Protein: CASSIPLAGRSNTQYF.

The genes are TRBV28 and TRBJ2-1; no clear D. V was clipped by 5 bases and J by 6 bases, with 14 bases between them. The germline V gene has CDR1 MDHEN and CDR2 SYDVKM. There are 14 residues in the CDR3. In DNA, the CDR3 is TGTGCCAGCAGTACGGAAAGCGAATTCAATGAGCAGTTCTTC. Its protein product is CASSTESEFNEQFF.

This chain connects TRBV11-2 to TRBJ2-7; 8 nucleotides agree with TRBD1. Germline CDR1 and CDR2: SGHAT and FQNNGV. Trimming cost V 4 bases and J 0 bases; bases outside gene matches: 8. The CDR3 sequence is 16 residues long. As DNA, the CDR3 is TGTGCCAGCAGCTCCACTGGGCAGGGGGCCTCCTACGAGCAGTACTTC. Protein: CASSSTGQGASYEQYF.

The V gene is TRBV6-5, the J gene TRBJ2-3, with D unclear. The length of the CDR3 is 14 residues. Germline assignment: CDR1 MNHEY and CDR2 SVGAGI. V shed 6 bases and J shed 4 bases, with 14 bases lying between them. The DNA of the CDR3 is TGTGCCAGCAGAGGATACGTCAGCGCAGATACGCAGTATTTT. As protein: CASRGYVSADTQYF.

The chain uses TRBV18 and TRBJ1-1; D might be TRBD1 (5 bases). Germline lookup yields CDR1 KGHSH and CDR2 LQKENI. V dropped 6 bases and J dropped 1 base, with 9 bases sitting between them. The CDR3 consists of 13 residues. CDR3 in amino acids: CASSGGENTEAFF. Here the CDR3 DNA reads TGTGCCAGCTCGGGGGGGGAGAACACTGAAGCTTTCTTT.